This TCR beta chain was found in a study of shared T cell receptors in the human thymus. The CDR3 runs 17 residues. CDR1 is MNHEY and CDR2 is SMNVEV in the germline V gene (reference sequence). V was pared by 2 bases and J by 0 bases, with 7 bases of the junction left unmatched. The protocol was immunoSEQ multiplex PCR, while the TCRdb copy is restricted to in-frame clones and leaves out a portion. The sample lists hundreds of thousands of clones; approximately 90% were seen once. A further study also used this sample, focusing on human thymus T cells. From that study: Infants, healthy and Finnish, who were having corrective surgery for congenital heart defects served as donors. Resections that were taken during corrective heart surgery supplied the thymus tissue. Overlap was high between thymic repertoires from unrelated individuals, as reported in related research.

Sequences were obtained from thymocytes. The TCR comes from a boy under three years old with a congenital heart defect. The rearrangement links TRBV27 to TRBJ2-5; 9 nucleotides agree with TRBD2. The CDR3 sequence: CASSLGPSGIYQETQYF. CDR3 DNA: TGTGCCAGCAGTTTAGGGCCTAGCGGGATCTACCAAGAGACCCAGTACTTC.